A selection of T cell receptor beta chains follows, all from one sample in a study of cytomegalovirus exposure and HLA in healthy donors. Sequencing used immunoSEQ multiplex PCR; TCRdb keeps in-frame clones, though not all of them. The repertoire holds about 120,000 clones, with around three quarters as singletons. The sample was PBMCs. The receptors here all came from a woman under 40 in good health and CMV-seropositive. The CDR3 runs from the conserved cysteine through the conserved F or W. For some rows the clone size is stated as once, few or many, or as a class when expanded; others skip it.

>.|TRBV4-1
CASSQEGSGRTDTQYF
>.|TRBV7-6
CASSLARGIDYNEQFF
>.|TRBV5-1
CASSSAAGTGLGNTGELFF
>.|TRBV28
CASYSRPDYGYTF
>.|TRBV18
CASSPGPPTNEKLFF
>once|TRBV28
CASRDGLAGRGEYF
>.|TRBV29-1
CSVGTGEFEKLFF
>.|TRBV9
CASSAPPSGTDTQYF
>.|TRBV2
CASRGQGYEQYF
>.|TRBV5-4
CASSLVGGSYNEQFF
>few|TRBV30
CAWSADSFFGNTIYF
>.|TRBV5-1
CASSLVGTRSYNEQFF
>.|TRBV30
CAWSRGTSRDTGELFF
>.|TRBV7-2
CASSLSSGGPGELFF
>.|TRBV5-1
CASSLALGQPMLNYGYTF
>.|TRBV5-4
CASRHGVTDTQYF
>few|TRBV6-1
CASSVDRDRGYF
>once|TRBV4-3
CASSQEPASGGAETQYF
>.|TRBV4-2
CASSQQGRGYNEQFF
>once|TRBV7-6
CASSPYSGGNTDTQYF
>.|TRBV28
CASSPTGYTEAFF
>.|TRBV5-1
CASSPAGTGVHGYTF
>.|TRBV30
CAWSLNTEAFF
>.|TRBV7-9
CSSNGGRFMNTEAFF
>.|TRBV7-9
CASSPPGHANEKLFF
>few|TRBV10-2
CASMGGGKSYNEQFF
>.|TRBV7-9
CASSLAARGKSGYTF
>.|TRBV30
CAWSELQENEKLFF
>.|TRBV9
CASSATQGYSGNTIYF
>few|TRBV18
CASSGTDYGYTF
>.|TRBV19
CASSIPGGVRETQYF
>few|TRBV12-5
CASGLGSGDYNEQFF
>.|TRBV27
CASSTSGGTQYF
>.|TRBV27
CASSLGQNTGELFF
>.|TRBV2
CASRGGGTNEKLFF
>.|TRBV2
CASSVGQGKGNTIYF
>.|TRBV9
CASSSRTSVVHEQFF
>once|TRBV7-8
CASNPRGGGANSGEQYF
>.|TRBV27
CASSPSEGGYTEAFF
>.|TRBV30
CAWSLGGTYEQYF
>few|TRBV2
CASSESARAGGELFF
>.|TRBV13
CASSHLLGQGVSEAFF
>.|TRBV23-1
CASRGTGPDFGETQYF
>.|TRBV28
CASSPGQPYGYTF
>.|TRBV9
CASSVRGTSADTQYF
>.|TRBV11-3
CASSLGGGGASDTQYF
>.|TRBV11-1
CASSPDREYEQYF
>.|TRBV25-1
CASSAGGYEQYF
>.|TRBV28
CASSLDTPDKEKLFF
>.|TRBV2
CASSETRATYNEQFF
>few|TRBV4-1
CASSQDYGRTYEQYF